This note documents a single T cell receptor beta chain sequence. Per the germline V gene, CDR1 is SGHVS and CDR2 is FNYEAQ. V lost 6 bases to trimming and J lost 1 base; unmatched junction nucleotides: 4. The CDR3 has 15 amino acids. The sample originates from a study of T cells after yellow fever vaccination. TCRdb re-derived calls from the 5' RACE reads in MiXCR, one entry per CDR3 protein. The top ten clones hold around 23% of a sample with roughly 350,000 distinct CDR3 sequences, about 4% of them seen once. The specimen comprised PBMCs, sampled 5 days after the yellow fever booster vaccination. This clonotype originated in a young man who received the YFV17D yellow fever vaccine. J is TRBJ2-3 and V is TRBV7-6; 10 bases are a match to TRBD2. The CDR3 loop reads CASSPLAGRTDTQYF. In nucleotides, the CDR3 is TGTGCCAGCAGTCCACTAGCGGGACGCACAGATACGCAGTATTTT. The full variable domain, completed using reference TRBV7-6 and TRBJ2-3, is GAGVSQSPRYKVTKRGQDVALRCDPISGHVSLYWYRQALGQGPEFLTYFNYEAQQDKSGLPNDRFSAERPEGSISTLTIQRTEQRDSAMYRCASSPLAGRTDTQYFGPGTRLTVL.